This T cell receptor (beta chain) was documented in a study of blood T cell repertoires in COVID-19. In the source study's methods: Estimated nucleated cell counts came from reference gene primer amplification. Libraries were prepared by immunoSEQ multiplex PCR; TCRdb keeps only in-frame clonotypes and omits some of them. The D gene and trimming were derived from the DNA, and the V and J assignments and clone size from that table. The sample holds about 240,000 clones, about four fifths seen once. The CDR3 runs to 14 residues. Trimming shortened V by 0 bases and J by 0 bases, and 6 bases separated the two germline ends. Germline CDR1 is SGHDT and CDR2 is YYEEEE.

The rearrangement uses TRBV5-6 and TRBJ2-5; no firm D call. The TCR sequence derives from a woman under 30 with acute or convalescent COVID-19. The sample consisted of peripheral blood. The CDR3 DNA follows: TGTGCCAGCAGCTTGGAAGCGTACCAAGAGACCCAGTACTTC. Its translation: CASSLEAYQETQYF.